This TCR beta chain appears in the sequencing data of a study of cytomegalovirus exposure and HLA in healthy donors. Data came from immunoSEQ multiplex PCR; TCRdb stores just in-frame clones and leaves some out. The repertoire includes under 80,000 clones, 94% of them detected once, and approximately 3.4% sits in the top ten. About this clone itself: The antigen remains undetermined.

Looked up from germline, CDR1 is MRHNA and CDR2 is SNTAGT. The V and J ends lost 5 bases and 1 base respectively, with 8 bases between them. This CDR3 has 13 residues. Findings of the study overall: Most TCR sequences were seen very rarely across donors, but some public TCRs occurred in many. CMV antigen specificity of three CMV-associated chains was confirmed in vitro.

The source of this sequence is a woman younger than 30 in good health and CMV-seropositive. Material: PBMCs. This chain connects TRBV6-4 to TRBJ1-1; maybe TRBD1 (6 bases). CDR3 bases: TGTGCCAGCAGTTGGGGACAGAACACTGAAGCTTTCTTT. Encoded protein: CASSWGQNTEAFF.